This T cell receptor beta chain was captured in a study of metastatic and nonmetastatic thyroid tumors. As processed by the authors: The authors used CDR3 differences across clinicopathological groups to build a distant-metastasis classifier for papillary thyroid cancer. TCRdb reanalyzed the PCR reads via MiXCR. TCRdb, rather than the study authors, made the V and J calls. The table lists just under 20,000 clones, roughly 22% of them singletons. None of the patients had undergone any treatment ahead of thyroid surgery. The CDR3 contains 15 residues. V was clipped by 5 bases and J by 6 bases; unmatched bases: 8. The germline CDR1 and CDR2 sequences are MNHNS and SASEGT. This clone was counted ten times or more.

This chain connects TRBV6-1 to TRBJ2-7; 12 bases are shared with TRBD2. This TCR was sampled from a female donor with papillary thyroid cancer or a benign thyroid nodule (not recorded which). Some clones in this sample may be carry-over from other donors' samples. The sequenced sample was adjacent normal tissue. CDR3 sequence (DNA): TGTGCCAGCAGTAAAGGAGGGACTAGCGGGTTCGAGCAGTACTTC. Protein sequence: CASSKGGTSGFEQYF.